The 21 T cell receptor beta chains listed next were all sequenced from one sample in a study of glioma-infiltrating T cells. Amplification of TCR alpha and beta CDR3 regions from RNA used iRepertoire nested multiplex PCR. Using its own MiXCR run on the multiplex PCR reads, TCRdb lists one record per CDR3 protein. Seen here are roughly 350,000 distinct CDR3 sequences, around 45% observed once, and the top ten hold about 12%. The sample taken for sequencing was glioma tissue, nonneoplastic brain tissue, or PBMCs (not recorded which). These receptors originate from a human donor with low-grade glioma or glioblastoma, undergoing nonglioma brain surgery, or in good health (not recorded which).

This clonotype occurred a few times. The V gene is TRBV28, the J gene TRBJ2-5, with 10 bases fitting TRBD1. This CDR3 contains 16 residues. Trimming removed 5 bases from V and 6 bases from J; junction bases left unmatched: 12. Per germline, CDR1 MDHEN and CDR2 SYDVKM. As DNA, the CDR3 is TGTGCCAGCAGTCCCAGGACAGGGGGAATTGGGAAGACCCAGTACTTC. Translating gives CASSPRTGGIGKTQYF. Full variable domain (rest looked up from reference TRBV28 and TRBJ2-5): DVKVTQSSRYLVKRTGEKVFLECVQDMDHENMFWYRQDPGLGLRLIYFSYDVKMKEKGDIPEGYSVSREKKERFSLILESASTNQTSMYLCASSPRTGGIGKTQYFGPGTRLLVL.

V is TRBV12-3 or TRBV12-4 and J is TRBJ1-4; D is uncertain. The CDR3 sequence is 14 residues long. V dropped 6 bases and J dropped 1 base, with 9 bases sitting between them. CDR3 bases: TGTGCCAGCAGGGAATGGGTAACTAATGAAAAACTGTTTTTT. It yields the protein CASREWVTNEKLFF.

This clonotype has at least ten counts. The V call is TRBV6-5, the J call TRBJ2-7, with 7 bases identical to TRBD1. Germline V gene sequence: CDR1 MNHEY, CDR2 SVGAGI. V trimming: 2 bases; J trimming: 4 bases; junction bases outside the gene matches: 8. The CDR3 extends over 15 amino acids. The chain's CDR3 is CASSYGLGTAYEQYF. The CDR3 DNA sequence: TGTGCCAGCAGTTACGGGTTGGGGACAGCATACGAGCAGTACTTC.

This chain links TRBV19 with TRBJ1-1; D is unresolved. From germline, CDR1 is LNHDA and CDR2 SQIVND (reference sequence). There are 12 residues in the CDR3. Trimming took 3 bases from V and 10 from J, leaving 12 bases between them. The CDR3 DNA follows: TGTGCCAGTAGTATTTCGAGATGGGGAGCTTTCTTT. The encoded protein is CASSISRWGAFF. The complete variable domain, with remaining parts taken from reference TRBV19 and TRBJ1-1, reads DGGITQSPKYLFRKEGQNVTLSCEQNLNHDAMYWYRQDPGQGLRLIYYSQIVNDFQKGDIAEGYSVSREKKESFPLTVTSAQKNPTAFYLCASSISRWGAFFGQGTRLTVV.

This clonotype was counted only a few times. The rearrangement joins TRBV20-1 to TRBJ2-1; 8 bases align to TRBD2. Losses at the gene ends were 0 bases for V and 12 bases for J; bases not matched to a gene: 13. CDR3 size: 15 residues. Germline CDR1 reads DFQATT; CDR2 reads SNEGSKA (reference sequence). The CDR3 here is CSARDSSGPTWGQFF. The DNA for the CDR3 is TGCAGTGCTAGAGATTCTAGCGGGCCCACTTGGGGGCAGTTCTTC.

This clonotype was seen many times. The J gene is TRBJ2-1, the V gene TRBV15, with 7 bases fitting TRBD2. V shed 3 bases, J shed 4 bases, and the junction held 9 bases outside the gene matches. Germline V CDR1 and CDR2: LNHNV, YYDKDF (reference sequence). This CDR3 has 16 amino acids. Written as DNA, the CDR3 is TGTGCCACCAGCAGCGGTCATAGCGGGTCTTACAATGAGCAGTTCTTC. Protein: CATSSGHSGSYNEQFF. Using reference TRBV15 and TRBJ2-1 for the parts outside the CDR3, the full variable domain is DAMVIQNPRYQVTQFGKPVTLSCSQTLNHNVMYWYQQKSSQAPKLLFHYYDKDFNNEADTPDNFQSRRPNTSFCFLDIRSPGLGDTAMYLCATSSGHSGSYNEQFFGPGTRLTVL.

This clonotype was seen ten or more times. The rearrangement links TRBV28 to TRBJ2-3; possibly TRBD1 for D (5 bases). Trimming took off 6 bases at V and 7 bases at J, with 14 bases between the two ends. CDR3 length: 13 residues. Per the germline V gene, CDR1 is MDHEN and CDR2 is SYDVKM. CDR3 residues: CASRPTGSHTQYF. The CDR3 DNA follows: TGTGCCAGCAGGCCTACAGGTTCTCATACGCAGTATTTT. Combining the CDR3 with reference TRBV28 and TRBJ2-3 gives the whole variable domain DVKVTQSSRYLVKRTGEKVFLECVQDMDHENMFWYRQDPGLGLRLIYFSYDVKMKEKGDIPEGYSVSREKKERFSLILESASTNQTSMYLCASRPTGSHTQYFGPGTRLTVL.

This clonotype was seen a few times. The rearrangement links TRBV29-1 to TRBJ1-1; 9 positions match TRBD1. This CDR3 is 13 amino acids long. V trimming: 4 bases; J trimming: 8 bases; junction bases outside the gene matches: 8. CDR1 SQVTM and CDR2 ANQGSEA come from the germline V gene. The CDR3 nucleotides are TGCAGCGTTGGGACAGGGGTCCCCTGGGAAGCTTTCTTT. Its translation is CSVGTGVPWEAFF.

This clonotype was seen repeatedly, ten times or more. The rearrangement links TRBV27 to TRBJ2-2, with 11 bases identical to TRBD2. Germline loops: CDR1 MNHEY, CDR2 SMNVEV (reference sequence). The ends lost 5 bases at V and 9 bases at J; junction bases unmatched: 5. This CDR3 is built from 14 residues. The CDR3: CASSRGTSGWELFF. The CDR3 nucleotides read TGTGCCAGCAGTCGCGGGACTAGCGGCTGGGAGCTGTTTTTT.

This clonotype was observed at least ten times. The chain uses TRBV20-1 and TRBJ1-1; D gene ambiguous. V lost 1 base and J 1 base, leaving 16 bases between the germline ends. Germline lookup yields CDR1 DFQATT and CDR2 SNEGSKA (reference sequence). This CDR3 region has 16 residues. CDR3 in amino acids: CSARVDGRRANTEAFF. Here the CDR3 DNA reads TGCAGTGCTAGAGTGGACGGCAGGAGGGCGAACACTGAAGCTTTCTTT.

The rearrangement uses TRBV18 and TRBJ1-1, with D perhaps matching TRBD1 (5 bases). The CDR3 has 15 residues. V dropped 4 bases and J dropped 1 base, with 13 bases sitting between them. Germline CDR1 and CDR2: KGHSH and LQKENI. CDR3 region: CASSRTGRRNTEAFF. Written as DNA, the CDR3 is TGTGCCAGCTCACGAACGGGACGCCGGAACACTGAAGCTTTCTTT. The variable domain in full, completed from reference TRBV18 and TRBJ1-1, reads NAGVMQNPRHLVRRRGQEARLRCSPMKGHSHVYWYRQLPEEGLKFMVYLQKENIIDESGMPKERFSAEFPKEGPSILRIQQVVRGDSAAYFCASSRTGRRNTEAFFGQGTRLTVV.

Worth noting for this clonotype: This may be a read error: a much more frequent sequence differs by one nucleotide. The V and J genes are TRBV6-1 and TRBJ2-5, with a possible D match to TRBD1 (5 bases). Germline CDR1 and CDR2: MNHNS and SASEGT. The CDR3 has 14 amino acids. V dropped 6 bases and J dropped 4 bases, with 15 bases sitting between them. The CDR3 loop is CASSQVAGRETQYF. CDR3 bases: TGTGCCAGCAGCCAAGTGGCAGGGCGAGAGACCCAGTACTTC.

This clonotype was seen more than once but under ten times. The V call is TRBV2, the J call TRBJ2-1; 10 bases match TRBD2. The CDR3 is made up of 15 amino acids. CDR1 is SNHLY and CDR2 is FYNNEI in the germline V gene. Trimming at V came to 4 bases and at J to 4 bases, leaving 4 bases not matched to a gene. CDR3 residues: CASSGLAGIYNEQFF. CDR3 DNA: TGTGCCAGCAGTGGACTAGCGGGTATTTACAATGAGCAGTTCTTC.

This clonotype was seen ten or more times. V usage is TRBV7-2 and J usage is TRBJ1-1; TRBD1 might be the D (6 bases). V was cut by 5 bases and J by 0 bases, with 10 bases left in between. Germline values: CDR1 SGHTA, CDR2 FQGNSA. The CDR3 is 14 amino acids. CDR3 in DNA: TGTGCCAGCAGCCCATCAGGGGTGAACACTGAAGCTTTCTTT. As protein: CASSPSGVNTEAFF. Drawing the rest from reference TRBV7-2 and TRBJ1-1, the complete variable domain is GAGVSQSPSNKVTEKGKDVELRCDPISGHTALYWYRQSLGQGLEFLIYFQGNSAPDKSGLPSDRFSAERTGGSVSTLTIQRTQQEDSAVYLCASSPSGVNTEAFFGQGTRLTVV.

V and J are TRBV10-3 and TRBJ2-7; maybe TRBD1 (5 bases). Per the germline V gene, CDR1 is ENHRY and CDR2 is SYGVKD. The CDR3 contains 14 residues. V was clipped by 0 bases and J by 2 bases, with 8 bases between them. CDR3 region: CAISESTGAYEQYF. The CDR3 coding sequence is TGTGCCATCAGTGAGTCTACAGGCGCCTACGAGCAGTACTTC.

This clonotype was observed a single time. This sequence joins TRBV19 and TRBJ2-7, with 10 bases identical to TRBD1. V was pared by 6 bases and J by 5 bases, with 7 bases of the junction left unmatched. CDR1 LNHDA and CDR2 SQIVND come from the germline V gene (reference sequence). The CDR3 loop spans 14 amino acids. CDR3: CASSPGQGYHEQYF. CDR3 nucleotide sequence: TGTGCCAGTAGCCCGGGACAGGGGTACCACGAGCAGTACTTC.

The CDR3 sequence is CASSLAGGSHSYNEQFF. In DNA, the CDR3 is TGTGCCAGCAGCTTAGCTGGAGGGAGTCACTCCTACAATGAGCAGTTCTTC. The rearrangement links TRBV7-2 to TRBJ2-1; D may be TRBD2 (6 bases). Trimming removed 0 bases from V and 0 bases from J, with 12 bases in between. Per germline, CDR1 SGHTA and CDR2 FQGNSA. The CDR3 spans 17 residues.

This clonotype came up a few times. The gene calls are TRBV4-1 and TRBJ2-1, with D possibly TRBD1 on 5 matching bases. The CDR3 extends over 15 amino acids. Between the trimmed V and J ends, which lost 1 base and 5 bases, there was a span of 12 bases. Per germline, CDR1 MGHRA and CDR2 YSYEKL. CDR3 in DNA: TGCGCCAGCAGCCAAGTGGACATGCCTAACAATGAGCAGTTCTTC. This codes for CASSQVDMPNNEQFF.

With regard to this clonotype: This clone may be a read error of a much larger clone one base away. The genes are TRBV6-1 and TRBJ2-7, with D possibly matching TRBD1 (5 bases). This CDR3 has 15 residues. Germline V gene sequence: CDR1 MNHNS, CDR2 SASEGT. Trimming removed 6 bases from V and 0 bases from J, with 15 bases in between. The CDR3 DNA is TGTGCCAGCAGGTTAAGCAGGGTGAGCTCCTACGAGCAGTACTTC. It translates to CASRLSRVSSYEQYF.

This chain joins TRBV20-1 and TRBJ1-1, with TRBD1 matching 10 bases. The germline V gene encodes CDR1 DFQATT and CDR2 SNEGSKA (reference sequence). The CDR3 is made up of 16 amino acids. V gave up 2 bases and J gave up 2 bases; unmatched junction bases: 8. CDR3 region: CSARSRDRGQNTEAFF. CDR3 DNA sequence: TGCAGTGCTAGATCCCGGGACAGGGGCCAAAACACTGAAGCTTTCTTT.

This clonotype has a handful of counts. The J gene is TRBJ1-1, the V gene TRBV10-3, with D maybe TRBD1 (6 bases). The V end was cut by 2 bases, the J end by 4 bases, with 11 bases between. In germline, CDR1 is ENHRY, CDR2 SYGVKD. The CDR3 length is 14 residues. CDR3 residues: CAISEEGGITEAFF. The CDR3 region has the DNA TGTGCCATCAGTGAGGAGGGGGGGATCACTGAAGCTTTCTTT.